The 4 T cell receptor beta chains presented below share a single source sample, sequenced in a study of beta chain features in type 1 diabetes. These receptors have no identified antigens. All of the isolated RNA was reverse transcribed, so expressed TCRB transcripts were sequenced. Generated by immunoSEQ multiplex PCR, the TCRdb table keeps only in-frame clones and is missing some. The sample records roughly 150,000 clones, approximately 9.1% being singletons. Study findings and constraints: Among all four CD4+ subsets, Type 1 diabetes patients had TCRB CDR3s that were moderately but significantly shorter.

The specimen sequenced was central memory CD4+ T cells from blood. The receptor source for this set is a woman aged 25 to 45 with type 1 diabetes.

This clone was seen only a few times. The identical CDR3 is also encoded by other nucleotide sequences in the sample. The chain carries TRBV7-9 and TRBJ1-1; possible D gene TRBD1, 5 bases. CDR3 length: 13 residues. Germline V gene data show CDR1 as SEHNR and CDR2 as FQNEAQ (reference sequence). V was pared by 5 bases and J by 4 bases, with 11 bases between. The CDR3 sequence: CASSAQGGTEAFF. In DNA form, the CDR3 reads TGTGCCAGCAGCGCGCAGGGTGGCACTGAAGCTTTCTTT.

This clone was observed a handful of times. The rearrangement joins TRBV29-1 to TRBJ2-7; D is uncertain. The CDR3 is made up of 12 amino acids. Trimming took off 5 bases at V and 2 bases at J, with 10 bases between the two ends. Germline values: CDR1 SQVTM, CDR2 ANQGSEA. CDR3 in amino acids: CSVTLDTYEQYF. The CDR3 DNA follows: TGCAGCGTTACCTTAGACACCTACGAGCAGTACTTC.

This chain uses TRBV7-9 with TRBJ2-7; 9 nucleotides line up with TRBD2. After removal of 5 bases from V and 4 bases from J, the junction contained 9 bases not matched to a gene. The CDR3 is 15 residues long. Germline V lookup: CDR1 SEHNR, CDR2 FQNEAQ (reference sequence). The CDR3 is CASSPLLAGAYEQYF. DNA of the CDR3: TGTGCCAGCAGCCCCCTCTTAGCGGGAGCGTACGAGCAGTACTTC.

This clone was observed a few times. The gene calls are TRBV27 and TRBJ2-2; TRBD1 matches at 9 bases. J gave up 6 bases and V 4 bases, and 3 bases lay outside the gene matches. Germline-derived CDR1 and CDR2 are MNHEY and SMNVEV (reference sequence). The CDR3 sequence is 14 residues long. The CDR3 region is CASSSHRGPGELFF. In nucleotides, the CDR3 is TGTGCCAGCAGTTCCCACAGGGGGCCCGGGGAGCTGTTTTTT.